This T cell receptor (beta chain) emerged from a study of CD8 T cells in ankylosing spondylitis. V shed 7 bases and J shed 0 bases, with 13 bases lying between them. The length of the CDR3 is 15 residues. CDR1 and CDR2 (germline): LNHDA, SQIVND (reference sequence). Regarding the study as a whole: Typical of ankylosing spondylitis blood, it appeared, was a TCR beta motif of fewer than 10 highly homologous variants. Relatively scarce in peripheral blood, disease-linked clones were CD8+. The study looked at matched synovial fluid samples from ankylosing spondylitis patients. Disease-linked clones were reported to be significantly enriched there. Some motif variants were previously reported in reactive arthritis synovial fluid and blood.

Each TCR beta library was made by quantitative 5'-RACE that incorporated molecular barcodes. TCRdb analysed the 5' RACE reads with MiXCR anew, one entry per CDR3 protein. In the table there are more than 300,000 distinct CDR3 sequences, less than 9.5% of which are singletons. This clonotype showed up just a few times. Antigen: not known. The sequence derives from a male donor with ankylosing spondylitis. The sequenced sample was blood, either unsorted or a sorted T cell fraction (not recorded which). The gene calls are TRBV19 and TRBJ1-3; tentative D call: TRBD1 (5 bases). This CDR3 is CASKRGPSSGNTIYF. The CDR3 region has the DNA TGTGCCAGTAAACGGGGCCCATCCTCTGGAAACACCATATATTTT.